The clone carrying this T cell receptor beta chain was found once. Its antigen is currently unknown. This entry is derived from a study of cytomegalovirus exposure and HLA in healthy donors. Overall study findings and caveats: Later analysis associated a missense DCLRE1C variant with TCR beta V- and J-gene trimming. Presence/absence analyses took donor sequencing depth as roughly uniform.

60 Vbeta and 13 Jbeta primers were used in PCR. Measured with immunoSEQ multiplex PCR; TCRdb has only the in-frame clones, and not every one. The sample carries about 190,000 clones, about nine tenths recorded once. The CDR3 consists of 15 residues. V lost 2 bases, J lost 3 bases, and 6 bases stayed unmatched. Germline loops: CDR1 SGHNT, CDR2 YYREEE (reference sequence). The chain joins TRBV5-4 to TRBJ1-2, with 8 bases matching TRBD1. The TCR comes from a boy aged 2 to 9 in good health and CMV-seronegative. Sequencing was done on a sample of PBMCs. CDR3 sequence reads: CASSFSTGADYGYTF. The DNA of the CDR3 is TGTGCCAGCAGCTTCTCGACAGGGGCGGACTATGGCTACACCTTC. Full variable domain (missing parts from reference TRBV5-4 and TRBJ1-2): ETGVTQSPTHLIKTRGQQVTLRCSSQSGHNTVSWYQQALGQGPQFIFQYYREEENGRGNFPPRFSGLQFPNYSSELNVNALELDDSALYLCASSFSTGADYGYTFGSGTRLTVV.